This T cell receptor beta chain appears in the sequencing data of a study of blood T cell repertoires in COVID-19. Study-level background: Donors in the United States, Italy and Spain gave samples during acute or convalescent COVID-19.

Seattle researchers signed up patients amid active infection and tracked them longitudinally. Clones were sequenced by immunoSEQ multiplex PCR, and TCRdb holds only the in-frame ones, with some missing. The repertoire holds about 160,000 clones, with approximately 81% as singletons. This clone occurred once. Between the trimmed V and J ends, which lost 0 bases and 0 bases, there was a span of 10 bases. The germline gives CDR1 MNHEY, CDR2 SVGAGI. This CDR3 comprises 16 residues. The receptor was isolated from a woman aged 45 to 65 with COVID-19, enrolled during active disease. Sequenced input: peripheral blood. This rearrangement joins TRBV6-5 to TRBJ2-3; D remains unclear. CDR3 sequence reads: CASSYSQISSTDTQYF. CDR3 bases: TGTGCCAGCAGTTACTCGCAGATTTCTAGCACAGATACGCAGTATTTT.